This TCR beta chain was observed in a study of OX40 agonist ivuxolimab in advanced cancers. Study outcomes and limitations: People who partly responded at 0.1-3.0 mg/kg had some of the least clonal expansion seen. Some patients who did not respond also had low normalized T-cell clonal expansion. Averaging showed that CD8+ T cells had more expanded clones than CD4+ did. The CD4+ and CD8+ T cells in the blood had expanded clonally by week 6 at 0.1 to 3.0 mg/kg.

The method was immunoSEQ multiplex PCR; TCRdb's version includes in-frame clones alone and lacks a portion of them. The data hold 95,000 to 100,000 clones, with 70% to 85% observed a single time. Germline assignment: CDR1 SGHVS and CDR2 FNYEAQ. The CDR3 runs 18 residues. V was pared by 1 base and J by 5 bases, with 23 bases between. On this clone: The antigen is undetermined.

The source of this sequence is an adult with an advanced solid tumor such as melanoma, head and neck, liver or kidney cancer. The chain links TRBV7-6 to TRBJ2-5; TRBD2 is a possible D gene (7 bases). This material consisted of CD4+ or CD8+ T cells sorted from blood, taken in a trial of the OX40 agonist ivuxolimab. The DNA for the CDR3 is TGTGCCAGCAGCTTAGAGGGAGGGGGTCGGGGATTTGGCGAGACCCAGTACTTC. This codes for CASSLEGGGRGFGETQYF. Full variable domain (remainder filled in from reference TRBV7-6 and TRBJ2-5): GAGVSQSPRYKVTKRGQDVALRCDPISGHVSLYWYRQALGQGPEFLTYFNYEAQQDKSGLPNDRFSAERPEGSISTLTIQRTEQRDSAMYRCASSLEGGGRGFGETQYFGPGTRLLVL.